One and the same sample provided the 32 T cell receptor beta chains below, sequenced in a study of T-cell memory formation after mild COVID-19. TCRdb reprocessed the 5' RACE reads via MiXCR and lists one record per CDR3 protein. The data show some 65,000 distinct CDR3 sequences, roughly a sixth seen once. Sequenced input: PBMCs or a T cell subset sorted from them (not recorded which). The receptors stem from an adult woman who had mild COVID-19 (a few samples of this study predate the infection). Cell type and time point are not known.

The rearrangement joins TRBV14 to TRBJ1-2; possibly TRBD1 for D (6 bases). Trimming removed 0 bases from V and 0 bases from J, with 17 bases in between. The CDR3 runs to 18 residues. In germline, CDR1 is SGHDN, CDR2 FVKESK. The CDR3: CASSQENRVEAANYGYTF. The CDR3 DNA reads as TGTGCCAGCAGCCAAGAGAACAGGGTAGAGGCCGCTAACTATGGCTACACCTTC.

This clonotype has just a few counts. The chain links TRBV6-5 to TRBJ2-1, with 9 bases aligning to TRBD1. Trimming at V came to 0 bases and at J to 4 bases, leaving 7 bases not matched to a gene. The CDR3 is 17 residues long. Germline V lookup: CDR1 MNHEY, CDR2 SVGAGI. DNA of the CDR3: TGTGCCAGCAGTTACTCTCAGACAGGGGGACCTTACAATGAGCAGTTCTTC. This sequence encodes CASSYSQTGGPYNEQFF.

The chain recombines TRBV29-1 with TRBJ1-2, with D possibly matching TRBD1 (6 bases). Germline V gene data show CDR1 as SQVTM and CDR2 as ANQGSEA. Trimming removed 6 bases from V and 8 bases from J, with 22 bases in between. CDR3 length: 14 residues. The CDR3 reads CSVHPTHQQGGYTF. CDR3 nucleotides: TGCAGCGTCCACCCCACTCATCAGCAGGGGGGCTACACCTTC.

This chain joins TRBV10-3 and TRBJ2-7; unclear D gene. V gave up 4 bases and J gave up 7 bases, with 11 bases separating them. The CDR3 consists of 12 residues. From germline, CDR1 is ENHRY and CDR2 SYGVKD. CDR3 loop: CAISVGTGEQYF. Written as DNA, the CDR3 is TGTGCCATCAGTGTAGGAACGGGTGAGCAGTACTTC.

This clonotype was observed at least ten times. V gene TRBV9 combines with J gene TRBJ2-1, with 8 bases that match TRBD2. The CDR3 runs to 16 residues. The V and J ends lost 0 bases and 7 bases, in that order; junction bases with no gene match: 9. Germline V gene lookup returns CDR1 SGDLS and CDR2 YYNGEE. The CDR3 DNA follows: TGTGCCAGCAGCGTAGATTCCAGCGGGAGTAGAAATGAGCAGTTCTTC. It yields the protein CASSVDSSGSRNEQFF.

V gene TRBV15 combines with J gene TRBJ2-7; the D is unclear. The CDR3 extends over 17 amino acids. V was clipped by 0 bases and J by 0 bases, with 15 bases between them. The germline gives CDR1 LNHNV, CDR2 YYDKDF (reference sequence). Here the CDR3 reads CATSRDRVSARSYEQYF. The CDR3 bases are TGTGCCACCAGCAGAGATCGGGTTTCGGCGCGCTCCTACGAGCAGTACTTC.

This clonotype was detected ten times or more. The chain recombines TRBV4-2 with TRBJ2-7, with 10 bases matching TRBD1. Germline V gene data show CDR1 as LGHNA and CDR2 as YNFKEQ. The J segment lost 7 bases and the V segment lost 2 bases, leaving 11 bases of the junction unmatched. CDR3 size: 16 residues. The chain's CDR3 is CASSQKEGTGAHEQYF. In nucleotides, the CDR3 is TGTGCCAGCAGCCAAAAGGAAGGGACAGGGGCGCATGAGCAGTACTTC.

Only a few counts were recorded for this clonotype. The chain has TRBV15 and TRBJ2-2; TRBD1 might be the D (6 bases). This CDR3 has 14 residues. The V end lost 3 bases, the J end lost 11 bases, and 16 bases lay between the germline ends. Germline CDR1 LNHNV, CDR2 YYDKDF (reference sequence). The CDR3 loop reads CATSRDSPSGELFF. Written as DNA, the CDR3 is TGTGCCACCAGCAGGGACAGTCCTTCTGGAGAGCTGTTTTTT.

Written as DNA, the CDR3 is TGTGCCAGCAGCTTAGCTTCCGGGGAGCTGTTTTTT. Residues: CASSLASGELFF. The chain couples TRBV7-9 to TRBJ2-2; D remains ambiguous. Trimming stripped 0 bases from V and 6 bases from J, with 2 bases between. This CDR3 is built from 12 residues. In germline, CDR1 is SEHNR, CDR2 FQNEAQ (reference sequence).

This clonotype was seen ten or more times. The J gene is TRBJ2-2, the V gene TRBV15; 8 bases match TRBD2. The CDR3 sequence is 15 residues long. V was pared by 3 bases and J by 4 bases, with 4 bases of the junction left unmatched. Germline CDR1 and CDR2: LNHNV and YYDKDF (reference sequence). As DNA, the CDR3 is TGTGCCACCAGCAGCGGGAGGGCCACCACCGGGGAGCTGTTTTTT. Amino acid sequence: CATSSGRATTGELFF.

The chain carries TRBV7-6 and TRBJ2-3; maybe TRBD2 (6 bases). The germline V gene has CDR1 SGHVS and CDR2 FNYEAQ. The CDR3 consists of 15 residues. V dropped 5 bases and J dropped 7 bases, with 19 bases sitting between them. CDR3 sequence (DNA): TGTGCCAGCAGCCCTAGCGACTGGGTACAAAATACGCAGTATTTT. Residues: CASSPSDWVQNTQYF. Drawing the rest from reference TRBV7-6 and TRBJ2-3, the complete variable domain is GAGVSQSPRYKVTKRGQDVALRCDPISGHVSLYWYRQALGQGPEFLTYFNYEAQQDKSGLPNDRFSAERPEGSISTLTIQRTEQRDSAMYRCASSPSDWVQNTQYFGPGTRLTVL.

The rearrangement joins TRBV7-8 to TRBJ2-5, with 13 bases lining up with TRBD2. Trimming at V came to 4 bases and at J to 4 bases, leaving 6 bases not matched to a gene. The germline V gene has CDR1 SGHVS and CDR2 FQNEAQ. This CDR3 has 16 residues. The chain's CDR3 is CASSSPRTSGRETQYF. The CDR3 DNA is TGTGCCAGCAGCTCCCCCCGGACTAGCGGGAGAGAGACCCAGTACTTC.

Concerning this clonotype: One junction end disagrees with the germline gene, perhaps due to a read error. The chain uses TRBV7-7 and TRBJ2-2; D call uncertain. Germline loops: CDR1 SSHAT, CDR2 FNYEAQ (reference sequence). The CDR3 length is 14 residues. CDR3 bases: TGTGCTAGCAGCTTAAGCGAGACGTTCGGGGAGCTGTTTTTT. Amino acids: CASSLSETFGELFF.

V usage is TRBV11-1 and J usage is TRBJ2-1, with unresolved D. V dropped 5 bases and J dropped 6 bases, with 14 bases sitting between them. Per germline, CDR1 SGHAT and CDR2 FQDESV (reference sequence). The length of the CDR3 is 14 residues. This chain's CDR3 is CASSPLNPGNEQFF. The CDR3 DNA reads TGTGCCAGCAGCCCACTAAATCCCGGCAATGAGCAGTTCTTC.

The rearrangement links TRBV6-5 to TRBJ2-3; 11 nucleotides match TRBD2. Looked up from germline, CDR1 is MNHEY and CDR2 is SVGAGI. The V and J ends lost 5 bases and 4 bases, in that order; junction bases with no gene match: 11. The CDR3 loop spans 17 amino acids. CDR3 protein: CASSTALLAGVSDTQYF. The CDR3 DNA reads as TGTGCCAGCAGTACGGCACTACTAGCGGGAGTCTCAGATACGCAGTATTTT.

The rearrangement joins TRBV9 to TRBJ2-1; TRBD2 is a possible D gene (7 bases). The V end lost 3 bases, the J end lost 4 bases, and 14 bases lay between the germline ends. The germline V gene encodes CDR1 SGDLS and CDR2 YYNGEE. CDR3 length: 15 amino acids. The CDR3 DNA sequence: TGTGCCAGCAGCGACGGAGAGGGGGGGTACAATGAGCAGTTCTTC. This encodes CASSDGEGGYNEQFF.

This clonotype was observed a handful of times. The CDR3 sequence: CASSQDGLDLGTYEQYF. CDR3 nucleotide sequence: TGCGCCAGCAGCCAAGATGGCCTCGACTTGGGAACCTACGAGCAGTACTTC. The chain carries TRBV4-1 and TRBJ2-7; no clear D gene. This CDR3 contains 17 residues. V was shortened by 0 bases and J by 2 bases, with 17 bases between the two germline ends. Germline V gives CDR1 MGHRA, CDR2 YSYEKL.

The V and J genes are TRBV19 and TRBJ1-1; TRBD1 might be the D (6 bases). Germline V gene lookup returns CDR1 LNHDA and CDR2 SQIVND (reference sequence). Trimming removed 8 bases at V and 0 bases at J, with 13 bases between. This CDR3 spans 14 amino acids. This chain's CDR3 is CASDPGHMNTEAFF. CDR3 coding DNA: TGTGCCAGTGATCCGGGACATATGAACACTGAAGCTTTCTTT.

This sequence joins TRBV29-1 and TRBJ2-3; 15 nucleotides match TRBD2. CDR3 size: 18 residues. The germline V gene has CDR1 SQVTM and CDR2 ANQGSEA. Germline trimming cut 4 bases from V and 4 bases from J; bases unmatched to any gene: 12. CDR3 bases: TGCAGCGTTGGAAAAACGGGACTAGCGGGAGGAATGGCAGATACGCAGTATTTT. Translation: CSVGKTGLAGGMADTQYF.

This clonotype has just a few counts. V gene TRBV15 combines with J gene TRBJ1-2, with a possible D match to TRBD1 (5 bases). This CDR3 comprises 15 residues. The V end lost 0 bases, the J end lost 0 bases, and 8 bases lay between the germline ends. Germline CDR1 LNHNV, CDR2 YYDKDF (reference sequence). The CDR3 is CATSREGPANYGYTF. CDR3 nucleotides: TGTGCCACCAGCAGAGAGGGACCGGCTAACTATGGCTACACCTTC.

This sequence joins TRBV10-2 and TRBJ2-5; D call uncertain. This CDR3 contains 14 residues. The ends were cut back, 10 bases at V and 5 bases at J, with 20 bases in the middle. CDR1 is WSHSY, CDR2 SAAADI, per germline. The CDR3 sequence is CATAGRWGYETQYF. The DNA for the CDR3 is TGCGCCACCGCCGGACGGTGGGGTTATGAGACCCAGTACTTC.

This rearrangement joins TRBV4-1 to TRBJ2-7, with a possible D match to TRBD1 (5 bases). V was cut by 0 bases and J by 5 bases, with 11 bases left in between. The CDR3 consists of 14 residues. From germline, CDR1 is MGHRA and CDR2 YSYEKL. CDR3 nucleotide sequence: TGCGCCAGCAGCCAAGAGGGCAGGGCCAACGAGCAGTACTTC. This encodes CASSQEGRANEQYF.

The rearrangement joins TRBV7-9 to TRBJ1-6, with D unclear. The CDR3 contains 15 residues. Trimming took 5 bases from V and 8 from J, leaving 16 bases between them. Germline CDR1 is SEHNR and CDR2 is FQNEAQ (reference sequence). CDR3 sequence reads: CASSPPLPWDSPLHF. Here the CDR3 DNA reads TGTGCCAGCAGCCCCCCGCTCCCTTGGGATTCACCCCTCCACTTT.

This clonotype has only a few counts. V gene TRBV6-6 combines with J gene TRBJ2-7; either TRBD1 or TRBD2 may supply D (5 bases each). V was pared by 6 bases and J by 2 bases, with 14 bases between. The CDR3 is made up of 14 amino acids. CDR1 and CDR2 (germline): MNHNY, SVGAGI (reference sequence). The CDR3 DNA is TGTGCCAGCAGCGGAGGCAGGGCGGCCTACGAGCAGTACTTC. It encodes CASSGGRAAYEQYF.

The rearrangement uses TRBV18 and TRBJ1-3; D remains unclear. V lost 2 bases, J lost 0 bases, and 11 bases lay in between. Germline V gives CDR1 KGHSH, CDR2 LQKENI. The CDR3 extends over 16 amino acids. The CDR3 is CASSPYGENSGNTIYF. The CDR3 DNA sequence: TGTGCCAGCTCACCATACGGGGAGAACTCTGGAAACACCATATATTTT.

This clonotype was counted between two and nine times. The chain couples TRBV6-5 to TRBJ1-2; D might be TRBD1 (6 bases). Germline-derived CDR1 and CDR2 are MNHEY and SVGAGI. This CDR3 spans 14 amino acids. Between the trimmed V and J ends, which lost 0 bases and 4 bases, there was a span of 9 bases. CDR3 DNA: TGTGCCAGCAGTTACTCCGGACAGATCTATGGCTACACCTTC. Protein product: CASSYSGQIYGYTF.

There are a few counts of this clonotype. The chain joins TRBV27 to TRBJ2-3, with 12 bases aligning to TRBD1. The CDR3 is made up of 15 amino acids. Germline loops: CDR1 MNHEY, CDR2 SMNVEV (reference sequence). V shed 4 bases and J 5 bases; nucleotides not matched to a gene: 4. The CDR3 loop reads CASSWGTGGRDTQYF. CDR3 DNA: TGTGCCAGCAGTTGGGGGACAGGGGGCAGAGATACGCAGTATTTT.

This clonotype was observed a few times. The gene calls are TRBV9 and TRBJ1-4, with a tentative D call TRBD1 (5 bases). The germline V gene has CDR1 SGDLS and CDR2 YYNGEE. The CDR3 length is 16 residues. V gave up 0 bases and J gave up 5 bases, with 14 bases separating them. The CDR3 sequence: CASSVEGNRLNEKLFF. CDR3 in DNA: TGTGCCAGCAGCGTAGAAGGTAACAGGCTGAATGAAAAACTGTTTTTT.

The rearrangement joins TRBV5-1 to TRBJ1-1, with 8 bases lining up with TRBD1. CDR1 and CDR2 from the germline V gene are SGHRS and YFSETQ. V dropped 4 bases and J dropped 2; count of bases not matched to a gene: 4. This CDR3 is built from 14 residues. Here the CDR3 DNA reads TGCGCCAGCAGCCCCGGACAGGGCAACACTGAAGCTTTCTTT. Translated, it gives CASSPGQGNTEAFF.

This clonotype was counted only a few times. V usage is TRBV5-6 and J usage is TRBJ1-1; a weak D match, TRBD1 (5 bases). Trimming took off 0 bases at V and 5 bases at J, with 14 bases between the two ends. Germline assignment: CDR1 SGHDT and CDR2 YYEEEE. The CDR3 length is 15 residues. This CDR3 reads CASSLGGGTGTEAFF. The DNA for the CDR3 is TGTGCCAGCAGCTTGGGAGGAGGGACGGGGACTGAAGCTTTCTTT.

This chain uses TRBV9 with TRBJ2-1, with 7 bases lining up with TRBD2. The V segment lost 4 bases and the J segment 7 bases; nucleotides outside the gene matches: 11. The CDR3 consists of 15 residues. CDR1 SGDLS and CDR2 YYNGEE come from the germline V gene. The CDR3 DNA follows: TGTGCCAGCAGCCCCCGCTTCGGGGGGTGGAATGAGCAGTTCTTC. This gives the protein CASSPRFGGWNEQFF.

The V call is TRBV3-1, the J call TRBJ2-7; 11 positions match TRBD2. The CDR3 has 16 amino acids. Per germline, CDR1 LGHDT and CDR2 YNNKEL (reference sequence). V shed 4 bases and J 5 bases; nucleotides not matched to a gene: 10. CDR3 sequence reads: CASSPRALAGGDEQYF. The CDR3 DNA is TGTGCCAGCAGCCCGAGGGCCCTAGCGGGGGGAGACGAGCAGTACTTC.